This TCR beta chain was captured in a study of T-cell reconstitution after alpha-beta-depleted transplantation in children. CDR1 is SQVTM and CDR2 is ANQGSEA in the germline V gene. The CDR3 spans 13 residues. Deletions cut 6 bases from V and 4 bases from J, with 12 bases between. Unique molecular identifiers were incorporated during preparation of the TCRbeta library. TCRdb used MiXCR to reprocess the PCR reads, holding one entry per CDR3 protein. The sample consists of 500,000 or so distinct CDR3 sequences, over 25% of them appearing once. The gene calls are TRBV29-1 and TRBJ2-2, with D tentatively TRBD2 (5 bases). The sample consisted of PBMCs from the stem cell graft donor, taken from the stem cell graft. The TCR originated in a human donor who donated a stem cell graft to a child with aplastic anemia. The CDR3 here is CSVGSSSTGELFF. The CDR3 DNA sequence: TGCAGCGTCGGTTCTAGCTCCACCGGGGAGCTGTTTTTT.